These 5 T cell receptor beta chains were sequenced from one sample in a study of T cells after yellow fever vaccination. TCRdb reprocessed the 5' RACE reads with MiXCR, giving one entry per CDR3 protein. The sample yields 500,000 to 550,000 distinct CDR3 sequences, around a fifth seen once. This sample comprised PBMCs, obtained more than 20 days after the first yellow fever vaccination. The receptors were gathered from a man younger than 35 who received the YFV17D yellow fever vaccine.

The J gene is TRBJ2-7, the V gene TRBV19; D might be TRBD2 (5 bases). The CDR3 spans 14 residues. V was cut by 7 bases and J by 4 bases, with 17 bases left in between. Germline values: CDR1 LNHDA, CDR2 SQIVND (reference sequence). The CDR3 here is CASTPGVGEYEQYF. DNA of the CDR3: TGTGCCAGTACCCCAGGTGTCGGGGAGTACGAGCAGTACTTC.

This clonotype was observed a few times. The chain recombines TRBV4-1 with TRBJ2-1; D is undetermined. This CDR3 region has 14 residues. The germline gives CDR1 MGHRA, CDR2 YSYEKL. The V end lost 4 bases, the J end lost 5 bases, and 12 bases lay between the germline ends. The CDR3 sequence is CASSPRRTDNEQFF. The DNA for the CDR3 is TGCGCCAGCAGCCCACGCCGGACCGACAATGAGCAGTTCTTC.

This clonotype has ten or more counts. The gene calls are TRBV11-3 and TRBJ2-5; D is unresolved. The CDR3 is 13 residues long. Germline CDR1 reads SGHNT; CDR2 reads YENEEA. The V and J ends lost 1 base and 6 bases respectively, with 9 bases between them. This CDR3 is CASSLGLGKTQYF. In nucleotides, the CDR3 is TGTGCCAGCAGCTTAGGGCTGGGAAAGACCCAGTACTTC.

With regard to this clonotype: With a much larger clone just one base away, this may be a read error. This chain joins TRBV20-1 and TRBJ2-7; the match to TRBD1 covers 10 bases. Germline V gene data show CDR1 as DFQATT and CDR2 as SNEGSKA (reference sequence). The CDR3 is 14 residues long. CDR3 protein: CSARVRDRGSELYF. The CDR3 DNA sequence: TGCAGTGCTAGAGTTCGGGACAGGGGTTCCGAGCTGTACTTC.

The V gene is TRBV5-1, the J gene TRBJ1-1; the D gene is possibly TRBD1 (5 bases). CDR1 is SGHRS and CDR2 is YFSETQ in the germline V gene. The CDR3 extends over 16 amino acids. V lost 4 bases and J lost 1, with 17 bases in between. The DNA for the CDR3 is TGCGCCAGCAGCCTCCACTGGCCCACAGGGAACACTGAAGCTTTCTTT. This encodes CASSLHWPTGNTEAFF.